This TCR beta chain was obtained from a study of shared clonotypes between healthy human individuals. Produced via immunoSEQ multiplex PCR; TCRdb's table is partial and in-frame only. The sample includes roughly 890,000 clones, 90% to 95% of them seen just once. Naivety among CD8 cells was defined by CD45RO negativity and positive CCR7 selection, thereby excluding terminally differentiated effector memory CD45RA+ cells. CDR1 MNHEY and CDR2 SMNVEV come from the germline V gene (reference sequence). The ends were cut back, 8 bases at V and 0 bases at J, with 10 bases in the middle. The CDR3 length is 13 residues.

Material: naive CD8+ T cells sorted from blood. The TCR originated in a man aged 30 to 39 in good health. This chain connects TRBV27 to TRBJ1-1, with D unclear. The chain's CDR3 is CASCNGVNTEAFF. CDR3 DNA: TGTGCCAGCTGTAATGGGGTGAACACTGAAGCTTTCTTT.